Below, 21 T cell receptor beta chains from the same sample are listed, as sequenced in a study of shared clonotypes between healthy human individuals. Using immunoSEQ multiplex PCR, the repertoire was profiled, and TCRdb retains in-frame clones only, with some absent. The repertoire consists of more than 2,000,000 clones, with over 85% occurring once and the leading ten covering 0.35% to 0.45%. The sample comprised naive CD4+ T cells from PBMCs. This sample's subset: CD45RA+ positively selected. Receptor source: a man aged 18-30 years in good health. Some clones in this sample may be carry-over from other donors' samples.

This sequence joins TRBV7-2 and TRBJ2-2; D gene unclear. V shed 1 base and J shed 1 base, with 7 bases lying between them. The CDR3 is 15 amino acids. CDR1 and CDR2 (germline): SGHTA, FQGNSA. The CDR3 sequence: CASSLGNMNTGELFF. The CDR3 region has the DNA TGTGCCAGCAGCTTAGGGAACATGAACACCGGGGAGCTGTTTTTT.

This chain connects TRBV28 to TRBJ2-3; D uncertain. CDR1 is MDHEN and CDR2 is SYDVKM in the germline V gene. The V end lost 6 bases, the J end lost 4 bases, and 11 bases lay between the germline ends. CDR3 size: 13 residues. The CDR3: CASRPRSPDTQYF. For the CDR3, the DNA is TGTGCCAGCAGACCGAGGAGCCCAGATACGCAGTATTTT. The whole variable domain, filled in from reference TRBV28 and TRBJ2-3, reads DVKVTQSSRYLVKRTGEKVFLECVQDMDHENMFWYRQDPGLGLRLIYFSYDVKMKEKGDIPEGYSVSREKKERFSLILESASTNQTSMYLCASRPRSPDTQYFGPGTRLTVL.

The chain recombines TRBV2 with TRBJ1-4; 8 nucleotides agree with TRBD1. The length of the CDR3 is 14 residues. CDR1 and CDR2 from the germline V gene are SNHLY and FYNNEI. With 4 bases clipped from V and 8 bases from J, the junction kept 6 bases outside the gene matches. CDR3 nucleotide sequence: TGTGCCAGCAGTGGGGGGACAGGAGGGGAAAAACTGTTTTTT. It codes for CASSGGTGGEKLFF.

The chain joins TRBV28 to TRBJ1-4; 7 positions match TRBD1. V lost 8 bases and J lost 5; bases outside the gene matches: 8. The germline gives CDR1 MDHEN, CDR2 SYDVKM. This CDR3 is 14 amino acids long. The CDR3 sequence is CASLRRGGNEKLFF. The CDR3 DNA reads TGTGCCAGCCTACGGAGAGGGGGCAATGAAAAACTGTTTTTT.

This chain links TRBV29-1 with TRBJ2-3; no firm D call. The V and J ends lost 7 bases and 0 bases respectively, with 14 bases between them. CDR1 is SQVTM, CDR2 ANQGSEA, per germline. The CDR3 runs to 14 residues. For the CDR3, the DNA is TGCAGCGCTGGGGTATCCTCTAGCACAGATACGCAGTATTTT. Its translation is CSAGVSSSTDTQYF.

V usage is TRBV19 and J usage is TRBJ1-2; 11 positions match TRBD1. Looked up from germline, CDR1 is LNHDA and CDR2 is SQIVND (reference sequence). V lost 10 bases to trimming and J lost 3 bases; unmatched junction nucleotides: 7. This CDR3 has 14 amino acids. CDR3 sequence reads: CAITDRGLDYGYTF. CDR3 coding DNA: TGTGCCATTACGGACAGGGGGCTCGACTATGGCTACACCTTC.

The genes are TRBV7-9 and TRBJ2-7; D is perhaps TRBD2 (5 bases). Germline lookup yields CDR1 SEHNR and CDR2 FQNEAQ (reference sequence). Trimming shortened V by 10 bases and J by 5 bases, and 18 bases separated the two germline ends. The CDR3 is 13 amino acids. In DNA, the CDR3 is TGTGCCACCGCCGTCGGGATTTGGGACGAGCAGTACTTC. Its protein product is CATAVGIWDEQYF.

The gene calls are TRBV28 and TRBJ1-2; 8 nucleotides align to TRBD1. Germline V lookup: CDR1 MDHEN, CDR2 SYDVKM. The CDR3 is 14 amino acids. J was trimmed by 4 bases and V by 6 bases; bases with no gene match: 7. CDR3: CASSRTGLPYGYTF. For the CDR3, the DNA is TGTGCCAGCAGCAGGACAGGGTTGCCCTATGGCTACACCTTC.

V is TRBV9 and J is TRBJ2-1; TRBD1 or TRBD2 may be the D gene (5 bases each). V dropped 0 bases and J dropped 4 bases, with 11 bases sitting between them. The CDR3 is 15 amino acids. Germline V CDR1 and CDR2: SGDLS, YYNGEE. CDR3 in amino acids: CASSVAPGAYNEQFF. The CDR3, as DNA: TGTGCCAGCAGCGTAGCCCCCGGGGCTTACAATGAGCAGTTCTTC.

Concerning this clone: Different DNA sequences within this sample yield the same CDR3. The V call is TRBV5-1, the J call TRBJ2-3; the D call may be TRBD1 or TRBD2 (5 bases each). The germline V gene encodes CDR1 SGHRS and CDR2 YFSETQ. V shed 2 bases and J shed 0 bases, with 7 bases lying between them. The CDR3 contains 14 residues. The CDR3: CASSLEGSTDTQYF. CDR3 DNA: TGCGCCAGCAGCTTAGAGGGGAGCACAGATACGCAGTATTTT. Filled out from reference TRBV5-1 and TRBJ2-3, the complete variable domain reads KAGVTQTPRYLIKTRGQQVTLSCSPISGHRSVSWYQQTPGQGLQFLFEYFSETQRNKGNFPGRFSGRQFSNSRSEMNVSTLELGDSALYLCASSLEGSTDTQYFGPGTRLTVL.

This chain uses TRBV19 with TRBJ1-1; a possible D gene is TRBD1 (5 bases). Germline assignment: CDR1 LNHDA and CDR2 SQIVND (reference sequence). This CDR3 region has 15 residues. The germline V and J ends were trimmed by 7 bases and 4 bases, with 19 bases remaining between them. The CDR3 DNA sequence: TGTGCCAGTACTCTCCCACAGGCGTCGAGCACTGAAGCTTTCTTT. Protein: CASTLPQASSTEAFF.

The CDR3 coding sequence is TGTGCCAGCAGTTACTCGGGGCGAACTGGTTCCGCTTTCTTT. Residues: CASSYSGRTGSAFF. The chain has TRBV6-5 and TRBJ1-1, with D possibly TRBD1 on 5 matching bases. The CDR3 loop spans 14 amino acids. The V end was cut by 0 bases, the J end by 11 bases, with 16 bases between. CDR1 is MNHEY, CDR2 SVGAGI, per germline.

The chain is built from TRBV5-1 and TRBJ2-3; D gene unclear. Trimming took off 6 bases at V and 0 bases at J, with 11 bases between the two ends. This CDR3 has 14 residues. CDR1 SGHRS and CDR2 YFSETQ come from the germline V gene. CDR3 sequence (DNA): TGCGCCAGCACCCCCGGATCTAGCACAGATACGCAGTATTTT. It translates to CASTPGSSTDTQYF.

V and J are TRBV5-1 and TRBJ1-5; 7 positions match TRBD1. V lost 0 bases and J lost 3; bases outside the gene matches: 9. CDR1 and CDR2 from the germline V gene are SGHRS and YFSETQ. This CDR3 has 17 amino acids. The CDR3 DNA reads TGCGCCAGCAGCTTGGGAGGGGCAGGGGGAACCAATCAGCCCCAGCATTTT. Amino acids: CASSLGGAGGTNQPQHF.

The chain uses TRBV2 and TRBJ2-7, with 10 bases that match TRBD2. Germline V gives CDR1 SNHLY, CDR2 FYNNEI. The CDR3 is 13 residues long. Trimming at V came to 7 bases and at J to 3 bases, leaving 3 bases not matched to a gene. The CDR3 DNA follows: TGTGCCAGCATCCGGACTAGCGGCTACGAGCAGTACTTC. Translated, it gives CASIRTSGYEQYF.

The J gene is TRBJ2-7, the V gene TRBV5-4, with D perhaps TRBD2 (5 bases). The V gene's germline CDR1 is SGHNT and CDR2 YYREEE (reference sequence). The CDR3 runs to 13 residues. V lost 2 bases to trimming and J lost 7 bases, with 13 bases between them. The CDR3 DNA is TGTGCCAGCAGCTTAGAGGGAACGGGTGAGCAGTACTTC. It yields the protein CASSLEGTGEQYF.

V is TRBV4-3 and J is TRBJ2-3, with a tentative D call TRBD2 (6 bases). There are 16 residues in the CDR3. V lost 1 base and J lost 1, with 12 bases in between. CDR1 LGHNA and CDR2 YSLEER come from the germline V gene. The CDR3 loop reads CASSQAGTLRTDTQYF. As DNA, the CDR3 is TGCGCCAGCAGCCAAGCCGGGACTCTACGCACAGATACGCAGTATTTT.

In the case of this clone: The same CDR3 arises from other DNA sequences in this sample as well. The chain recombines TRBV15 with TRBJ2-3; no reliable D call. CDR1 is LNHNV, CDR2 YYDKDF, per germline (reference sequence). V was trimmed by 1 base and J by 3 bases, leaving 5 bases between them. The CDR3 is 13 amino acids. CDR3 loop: CATSRGRTDTQYF. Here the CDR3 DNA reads TGTGCCACCAGCAGAGGTCGGACAGATACGCAGTATTTT. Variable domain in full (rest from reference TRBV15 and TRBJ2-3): DAMVIQNPRYQVTQFGKPVTLSCSQTLNHNVMYWYQQKSSQAPKLLFHYYDKDFNNEADTPDNFQSRRPNTSFCFLDIRSPGLGDTAMYLCATSRGRTDTQYFGPGTRLTVL.

The CDR3 DNA is TGTGCCAGCAGCTTGGCTAGCGGGAGTGCGGATACGCAGTATTTT. Translation: CASSLASGSADTQYF. The genes are TRBV5-6 and TRBJ2-3, with 10 nucleotides matching TRBD2. From germline, CDR1 is SGHDT and CDR2 YYEEEE. V lost 0 bases, J lost 6 bases, and 4 bases stayed unmatched. This CDR3 comprises 15 residues.

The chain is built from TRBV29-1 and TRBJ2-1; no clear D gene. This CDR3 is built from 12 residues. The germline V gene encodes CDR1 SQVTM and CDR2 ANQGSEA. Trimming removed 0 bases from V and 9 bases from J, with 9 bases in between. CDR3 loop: CSVEESLGEQFF. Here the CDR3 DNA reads TGCAGCGTTGAAGAGTCTCTAGGTGAGCAGTTCTTC.

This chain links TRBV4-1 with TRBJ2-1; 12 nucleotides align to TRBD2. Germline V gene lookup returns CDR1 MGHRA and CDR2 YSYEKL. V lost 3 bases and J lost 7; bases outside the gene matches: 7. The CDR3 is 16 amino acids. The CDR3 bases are TGCGCCAGCAGCCATTTTATGACTAGCGGGGGTAATGAGCAGTTCTTC. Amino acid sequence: CASSHFMTSGGNEQFF.